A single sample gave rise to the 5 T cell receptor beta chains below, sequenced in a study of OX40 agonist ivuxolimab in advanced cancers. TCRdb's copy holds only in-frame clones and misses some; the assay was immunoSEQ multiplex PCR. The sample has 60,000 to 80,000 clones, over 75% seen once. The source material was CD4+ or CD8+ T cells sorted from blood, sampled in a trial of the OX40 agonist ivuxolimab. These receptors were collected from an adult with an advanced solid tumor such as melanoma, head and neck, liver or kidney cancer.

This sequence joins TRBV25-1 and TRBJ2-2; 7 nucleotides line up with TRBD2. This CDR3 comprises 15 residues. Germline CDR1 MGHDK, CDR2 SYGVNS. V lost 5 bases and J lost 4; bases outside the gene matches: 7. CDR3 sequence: CASSPTGGGTGELFF. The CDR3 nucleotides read TGTGCCAGCAGTCCCACGGGGGGTGGCACCGGGGAGCTGTTTTTT. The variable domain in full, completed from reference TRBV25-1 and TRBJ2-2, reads EADIYQTPRYLVIGTGKKITLECSQTMGHDKMYWYQQDPGMELHLIHYSYGVNSTEKGDLSSESTVSRIRTEHFPLTLESARPSHTSQYLCASSPTGGGTGELFFGEGSRLTVL.

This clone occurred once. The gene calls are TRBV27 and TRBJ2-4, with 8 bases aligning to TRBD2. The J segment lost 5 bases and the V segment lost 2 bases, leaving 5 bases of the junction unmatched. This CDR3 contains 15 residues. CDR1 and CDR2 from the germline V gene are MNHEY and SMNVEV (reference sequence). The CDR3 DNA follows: TGTGCCAGCAGTTTACGGGGGGGCCCGGAAAACATTCAGTACTTC. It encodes CASSLRGGPENIQYF.

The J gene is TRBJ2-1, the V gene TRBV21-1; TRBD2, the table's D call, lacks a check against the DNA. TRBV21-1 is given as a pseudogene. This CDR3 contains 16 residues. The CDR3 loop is CASSKEPAGGYNEQFF. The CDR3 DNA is TGTGCCAGCAGCAAAGAGCCAGCGGGGGGCTACAATGAGCAGTTCTTC.

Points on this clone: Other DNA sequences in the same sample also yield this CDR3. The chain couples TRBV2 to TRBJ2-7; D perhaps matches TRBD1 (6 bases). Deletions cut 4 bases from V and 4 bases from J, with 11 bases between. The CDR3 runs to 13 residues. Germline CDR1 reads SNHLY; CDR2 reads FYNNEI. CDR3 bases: TGTGCCAGCAGTGTTGGGGGCAGGTACGAGCAGTACTTC. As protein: CASSVGGRYEQYF.

In nucleotides, the CDR3 is TGTGCCACCAAGGGGATTGGGGGGCTACAAGAGACCCAGTACTTC. Its protein is CATKGIGGLQETQYF. This chain connects TRBV6-5 to TRBJ2-5; D assignment may be TRBD1 or TRBD2 (6 bases each). The ends were cut back, 10 bases at V and 2 bases at J, with 20 bases in the middle. The CDR3 length is 15 residues. Germline V gene lookup returns CDR1 MNHEY and CDR2 SVGAGI.